The T cell receptor beta chain described here comes from a study of shared clonotypes between healthy human individuals. The CDR3 consists of 15 residues. Germline loops: CDR1 SGHAT, CDR2 FQNNGV. Trimming shortened V by 1 base and J by 5 bases, and 13 bases separated the two germline ends. Terminally differentiated effector memory CD45RA+ cells were excluded by CCR7 positive selection of CD45RO-negative cells. The study enrolled healthy HIV-negative adults without recent acute infections or vaccinations as donors. Data came from immunoSEQ multiplex PCR; TCRdb stores just in-frame clones and leaves some out. Of about 580,000 clones listed, 98% were seen once; the top ten hold roughly 0.29%.

The receptor's source is a man aged 25 to 40 in good health. The specimen sequenced was naive CD8+ T cells sorted from blood. The V and J genes are TRBV11-2 and TRBJ2-3; D may be TRBD2 (5 bases). The CDR3 coding sequence is TGTGCCAGCAGCTTAGGCGACAATAGCGTAGATACGCAGTATTTT. Its protein product is CASSLGDNSVDTQYF.